This T cell receptor (beta chain) was found in a study of beta chain features in type 1 diabetes. Deletions cut 4 bases from V and 8 bases from J, with 15 bases between. The germline CDR1 and CDR2 sequences are SQVTM and ANQGSEA. There are 13 residues in the CDR3. Worth noting for this clone: Its specificity is not known.

General observations from the study: TCRB CDR3s from Type 1 diabetes patients were moderately but significantly shorter in all four CD4+ subsets. The naive, central memory and Treg TCRB repertoires showed an apparent similarity that was greater among patients than among healthy donors.

All of the isolated RNA was reverse transcribed, so expressed TCRB transcripts were sequenced. The table came from immunoSEQ multiplex PCR; TCRdb's copy has only in-frame clones and leaves some out. Among roughly 300,000 clones listed, 8% were seen once. The sequenced sample consisted of central memory CD4+ T cells from blood. The rearrangement links TRBV29-1 to TRBJ2-1, with TRBD2 as a possible D gene (6 bases). This receptor was taken from a young woman in good health. The CDR3 DNA is TGCAGCGTTGGTGATTTCGGGGGATATGAGCAGTTCTTC. This codes for CSVGDFGGYEQFF.